Following are 4 T cell receptor beta chains from one sample sequenced in a study of high-grade serous ovarian cancer treatment subgroups. The assay was immunoSEQ multiplex PCR, and TCRdb's table has in-frame clones only and misses some. The repertoire includes over 6,500 clones, roughly three quarters of them detected once, and under 8% sits in the top ten. Tumor samples were obtained before definitive surgery or chemotherapy. The sequencing input was tumor tissue. The origin of the receptors is a human donor with high-grade serous ovarian cancer.

J is TRBJ1-1 and V is TRBV27, with D tentatively TRBD1 (5 bases). This CDR3 comprises 13 residues. V dropped 1 base and J dropped 12 bases, with 15 bases sitting between them. Germline V gene sequence: CDR1 MNHEY, CDR2 SMNVEV (reference sequence). The CDR3 is CASSLWEAGISFF. The CDR3 bases are TGTGCCAGCAGTTTATGGGAGGCAGGGATATCTTTCTTT.

This chain joins TRBV10-2 and TRBJ1-2; no firm D call. Looked up from germline, CDR1 is WSHSY and CDR2 is SAAADI. V lost 2 bases to trimming and J lost 5 bases, with 9 bases between them. This CDR3 is 13 amino acids long. The CDR3 region is CASSEKGRYGYTF. CDR3 sequence (DNA): TGCGCCAGCAGTGAGAAGGGTAGATATGGCTACACCTTC.

V and J are TRBV4-1 and TRBJ2-1; D is perhaps TRBD2 (6 bases). CDR1 and CDR2 from the germline V gene are MGHRA and YSYEKL. The CDR3 totals 17 residues. Trimming stripped 0 bases from V and 2 bases from J, with 14 bases between. The CDR3 loop is CASSQDLGGAPYNEQFF. CDR3 nucleotide sequence: TGCGCCAGCAGCCAAGATCTAGGCGGGGCACCCTACAATGAGCAGTTCTTC.

This clone has a handful of counts. The genes are TRBV2 and TRBJ2-7, with a weak D call TRBD1 (7 bases). CDR3 length equals 14 residues. The V and J ends lost 3 bases and 2 bases respectively, with 11 bases between them. Germline V gene sequence: CDR1 SNHLY, CDR2 FYNNEI. CDR3 DNA sequence: TGTGCCAGCAGTGACAGGGGGGTCCCCTACGAGCAGTACTTC. Translating gives CASSDRGVPYEQYF.